These 21 T cell receptor beta chains came from one sample sequenced in a study of T cells in Graves' hyperthyroidism and ophthalmopathy. Amplification of TCR beta CDR3 regions was performed using RNA transcripts as template. Carried out on the TCR CDR3, a first-round RT-PCR used the HTBI primer set. One entry per CDR3 protein, called by TCRdb with MiXCR from the multiplex PCR reads. This table has about 570,000 distinct CDR3 sequences, about 43% appearing once. The sample was peripheral blood or thyroid tissue (not recorded which). These receptors were collected from an adult woman with Graves' disease, either hyperthyroidism or ophthalmopathy (not recorded which).

This clonotype has a count of ten or more. V is TRBV3-1 and J is TRBJ1-2; no clear D. The CDR3 is made up of 16 amino acids. V was trimmed by 4 bases and J by 2 bases, leaving 17 bases between them. Germline CDR1 is LGHDT and CDR2 is YNNKEL (reference sequence). The CDR3 reads CASSRSELYPNYGYTF. The CDR3 DNA sequence: TGTGCCAGCAGCCGAAGTGAATTATATCCGAACTATGGCTACACCTTC.

Points on this clonotype: A much larger clone differs by one base, so this may be a read error. V gene TRBV27 combines with J gene TRBJ1-2; D is possibly TRBD1 (6 bases). Germline V gene lookup returns CDR1 MNHEY and CDR2 SMNVEV (reference sequence). The CDR3 loop spans 11 amino acids. Written as DNA, the CDR3 is TGTGCCAGCGGATTGCAGGGGAGTTACGCCTTC. It is translated as CASGLQGSYAF.

This clonotype was observed a single time. This may be a read error, as it is one base from a much larger clone. The rearrangement joins TRBV4-1 to TRBJ1-1; D is undetermined. Per germline, CDR1 MGHRA and CDR2 YSYEKL. CDR3 length: 15 amino acids. As DNA, the CDR3 is TGCGCCAGCAGCCAAGAGGCGACACTGAACACTGAAGCTTCCTTT. The encoded protein is CASSQEATLNTEASF.

The chain has TRBV15 and TRBJ1-4; tentatively, D is TRBD1 (6 bases). This CDR3 comprises 18 residues. V lost 0 bases, J lost 5 bases, and 19 bases lay in between. CDR1 is LNHNV and CDR2 is YYDKDF in the germline V gene (reference sequence). CDR3 in amino acids: CATSRDGTFETLNEKLFF. Here the CDR3 DNA reads TGTGCCACCAGCAGAGACGGGACATTCGAAACCTTAAATGAAAAACTGTTTTTT.

The sample holds many counts of this clonotype. The rearrangement uses TRBV5-1 and TRBJ1-1; no reliable D call. CDR1 is SGHRS and CDR2 is YFSETQ in the germline V gene. Trimming shortened V by 1 base and J by 2 bases, and 9 bases separated the two germline ends. This CDR3 comprises 14 residues. The CDR3 is CASSLPQENTEAFF. CDR3 DNA: TGCGCCAGCAGCTTGCCCCAGGAAAACACTGAAGCTTTCTTT.

This sequence joins TRBV19 and TRBJ2-6; D might be TRBD1 or TRBD2, each matching 5 bases. The germline V and J ends were trimmed by 4 bases and 3 bases, with 7 bases remaining between them. From germline, CDR1 is LNHDA and CDR2 SQIVND (reference sequence). The CDR3 has 14 residues. The CDR3 is CASSRGYGANVLTF. For the CDR3, the DNA is TGTGCCAGTAGTAGGGGGTATGGGGCCAACGTCCTGACTTTC.

In this sample, this clonotype turned up many times. The chain has TRBV7-6 and TRBJ2-5, with D perhaps given as TRBD1 or TRBD2 (5 bases each). Germline V gene data show CDR1 as SGHVS and CDR2 as FNYEAQ. Trimming shortened V by 1 base and J by 2 bases, and 14 bases separated the two germline ends. The CDR3 loop spans 16 amino acids. The CDR3 bases are TGTGCCAGCAGCTTAGTGAGGAGGACACAGCAAGAGACCCAGTACTTC. Amino acids: CASSLVRRTQQETQYF. Combining the CDR3 with reference TRBV7-6 and TRBJ2-5 gives the whole variable domain GAGVSQSPRYKVTKRGQDVALRCDPISGHVSLYWYRQALGQGPEFLTYFNYEAQQDKSGLPNDRFSAERPEGSISTLTIQRTEQRDSAMYRCASSLVRRTQQETQYFGPGTRLLVL.

The chain recombines TRBV7-9 with TRBJ1-2, with D possibly TRBD1 on 6 matching bases. Per the germline V gene, CDR1 is SEHNR and CDR2 is FQNEAQ (reference sequence). Trimming removed 7 bases from V and 3 bases from J, with 27 bases in between. The CDR3 is made up of 18 amino acids. In DNA, the CDR3 is TGTGCCAGCATCGAATTCGGACAGACCTTGGGAGTGGACTATGGCTACACCTTC. Protein sequence: CASIEFGQTLGVDYGYTF.

CDR3 DNA: TGTGCCAGCAGTTACCTCGCAGGAGGCAAAGCTTTCTTT. The encoded protein is CASSYLAGGKAFF. V is TRBV6-1 and J is TRBJ1-1; the D is unclear. In germline, CDR1 is MNHNS, CDR2 SASEGT. This CDR3 is 13 amino acids long. Trimming took off 5 bases at V and 9 bases at J, with 16 bases between the two ends.

The chain has TRBV6-6 and TRBJ1-4; D gene ambiguous. Germline CDR1 and CDR2: MNHNY and SVGAGI (reference sequence). The CDR3 length is 10 residues. Deletions cut 8 bases from V and 10 bases from J, with 8 bases between. For the CDR3, the DNA is TGTGCCAGCGCAGAAGGAAAACTGTTTTTT. Translation gives CASAEGKLFF.

The chain uses TRBV11-2 and TRBJ2-2; D ambiguous. The V gene lost 0 bases and the J gene lost 7 bases, with 15 bases spanning the gap. The CDR3 sequence is 16 residues long. CDR1 is SGHAT, CDR2 FQNNGV, per germline. DNA of the CDR3: TGTGCCAGCAGCTTAGATTCGGCGTTACGTGGCGGGGAGCTGTTTTTT. Protein: CASSLDSALRGGELFF.

In the case of this clonotype: Given a much more abundant clone one base away, this may be a read error. The gene calls are TRBV6-5 and TRBJ1-3; no reliable D call. The CDR3 covers 17 residues. The V gene's germline CDR1 is MNHEY and CDR2 SVGAGI. The CDR3 nucleotides are TGTGCCATCAGTTACTCACGAGACGGACCCTCTGGAAACACCATATATTTT. This encodes CAISYSRDGPSGNTIYF.

J is TRBJ2-7 and V is TRBV14, with 8 bases identical to TRBD1. Germline V gene lookup returns CDR1 SGHDN and CDR2 FVKESK. The CDR3 loop spans 15 amino acids. V shed 0 bases, J shed 5 bases, and the junction held 6 bases outside the gene matches. This CDR3 is CASSQESGGFDEQYF. The CDR3 DNA reads TGTGCCAGCAGCCAAGAATCAGGGGGCTTCGACGAGCAGTACTTC.

This chain uses TRBV12-3 or TRBV12-4 with TRBJ2-5; 9 bases match TRBD1. V shed 5 bases and J 1 base; nucleotides not matched to a gene: 5. The CDR3 has 15 amino acids. As DNA, the CDR3 is TGTGCCAGCAGTACTCGGGACAGGGCCCAAGAGACCCAGTACTTC. Protein sequence: CASSTRDRAQETQYF.

This clonotype has ten or more counts. This chain joins TRBV6-1 and TRBJ2-7; maybe TRBD1 (6 bases). This CDR3 is built from 14 residues. Germline V lookup: CDR1 MNHNS, CDR2 SASEGT. V lost 0 bases to trimming and J lost 0 bases, with 6 bases between them. As DNA, the CDR3 is TGTGCCAGCAGTGAAGCGGGGGCCTCCTACGAGCAGTACTTC. The encoded protein is CASSEAGASYEQYF.

The chain has TRBV7-2 and TRBJ1-1; TRBD1 agrees at 8 bases. V trimming: 3 bases; J trimming: 11 bases; junction bases outside the gene matches: 11. The CDR3 runs to 14 residues. The germline gives CDR1 SGHTA, CDR2 FQGNSA. CDR3 DNA sequence: TGTGCCAGCAGCTTGACAGGGGCGCAAGGTCGGGCTTTCTTT. Translating gives CASSLTGAQGRAFF. The full variable domain, its missing parts supplied by reference TRBV7-2 and TRBJ1-1, is GAGVSQSPSNKVTEKGKDVELRCDPISGHTALYWYRQSLGQGLEFLIYFQGNSAPDKSGLPSDRFSAERTGGSVSTLTIQRTQQEDSAVYLCASSLTGAQGRAFFGQGTRLTVV.

The table lists this clonotype with a count of one. The chain joins TRBV10-3 to TRBJ2-7; 10 positions agree with TRBD1. With 10 bases clipped from V and 2 bases from J, the junction kept 5 bases outside the gene matches. The CDR3 has 13 residues. Germline CDR1 and CDR2: ENHRY and SYGVKD. The CDR3 nucleotides are TGTGCCACAACCGGGACAGGGGCCTACGAGCAGTACTTC. It specifies CATTGTGAYEQYF.

The CDR3 DNA reads TGTGCCTGGAGTGTAGGGGGGAGCGACACCGGGGAGCTGTTTTTT. Encoded protein: CAWSVGGSDTGELFF. V gene TRBV7-9 combines with J gene TRBJ2-2, with D perhaps matching TRBD1 or TRBD2 (6 bases each). The CDR3 loop spans 15 amino acids. V shed 11 bases and J shed 3 bases, with 19 bases lying between them. The germline V gene encodes CDR1 SEHNR and CDR2 FQNEAQ (reference sequence). The whole variable domain, filled in from reference TRBV7-9 and TRBJ2-2, reads DTGVSQNPRHKITKRGQNVTFRCDPISEHNRLYWYRQTLGQGPEFLTYFQNEAQLEKSRLLSDRFSAERPKGSFSTLEIQRTEQGDSAMYLCAWSVGGSDTGELFFGEGSRLTVL.

The J gene is TRBJ2-7, the V gene TRBV19, with D perhaps matching TRBD1 (5 bases). Trimming stripped 6 bases from V and 4 bases from J, with 10 bases between. This CDR3 is built from 12 residues. From germline, CDR1 is LNHDA and CDR2 SQIVND (reference sequence). The CDR3 DNA reads TGTGCCAGTAGCAACGACAGATACGAGCAGTACTTC. Translation gives CASSNDRYEQYF.

The J gene is TRBJ1-2, the V gene TRBV7-9; 7 nucleotides align to TRBD1. Germline V gene lookup returns CDR1 SEHNR and CDR2 FQNEAQ (reference sequence). The V gene end was trimmed by 1 base and the J gene end by 2 bases; junction bases not matched to a gene: 4. CDR3 length equals 15 residues. The chain's CDR3 is CASSLGQGTNYGYTF. The CDR3 bases are TGTGCCAGCAGCTTAGGACAGGGTACAAACTATGGCTACACCTTC.

CDR3 sequence (DNA): TGTGCCAGCAGTGAACTAGGGGGAAACACAGATACGCAGTATTTT. This gives the protein CASSELGGNTDTQYF. The chain carries TRBV2 and TRBJ2-3; D may be TRBD1 (6 bases). Germline V gives CDR1 SNHLY, CDR2 FYNNEI. Trimming left V 2 bases short and J 2 bases short, with 11 bases between. The CDR3 runs 15 residues.